Presented here are 4 T cell receptor beta chains from one specimen sequenced in a study of blood T cell repertoires in COVID-19. Measured with immunoSEQ multiplex PCR; TCRdb has only the in-frame clones, and not every one. The data show 330,000 or so clones, with roughly 86% seen just once and around 10% held by the top ten. Sequences were obtained from peripheral blood. The receptors stem from a young man with COVID-19, enrolled during active disease.

V and J are TRBV6-5 and TRBJ1-2; TRBD1 agrees at 9 bases. J lost 3 bases, V lost 0 bases, and 2 bases had no gene match. CDR3 length: 15 amino acids. The germline gives CDR1 MNHEY, CDR2 SVGAGI. CDR3 amino acids: CASSYSGQGHYGYTF. The CDR3 coding sequence is TGTGCCAGCAGTTACTCGGGACAGGGACACTATGGCTACACCTTC.

The gene calls are TRBV7-8 and TRBJ2-3; the match to TRBD2 covers 7 bases. Germline V lookup: CDR1 SGHVS, CDR2 FQNEAQ. V was clipped by 5 bases and J by 5 bases; unmatched bases: 22. The CDR3 has 19 amino acids. Here the CDR3 reads CASSPRRGLAVGYKDTQYF. The CDR3 DNA follows: TGTGCCAGCAGCCCTCGGCGGGGCCTAGCGGTTGGATATAAAGATACGCAGTATTTT.

This CDR3 is CASSVGVNYGYTF. The CDR3 DNA reads TGTGCCAGCAGCGTCGGGGTTAACTATGGCTACACCTTC. The chain joins TRBV9 to TRBJ1-2; no definite D call. Trimming removed 2 bases at V and 1 base at J, with 6 bases between. The length of the CDR3 is 13 residues. Germline CDR1 and CDR2: SGDLS and YYNGEE.

The V and J genes are TRBV5-5 and TRBJ1-6; 9 bases line up with TRBD1. Losses at the gene ends were 3 bases for V and 4 bases for J; bases not matched to a gene: 5. Germline V gives CDR1 SGHKS, CDR2 YYEKEE (reference sequence). The CDR3 is made up of 16 amino acids. CDR3 region: CASSSGQGSYNSPLHF. The CDR3 DNA follows: TGTGCCAGCAGCTCGGGACAGGGATCTTATAATTCACCCCTCCACTTT.